This T cell receptor (beta chain) was sequenced in a study of radiation and T cells in renal cell carcinoma. As for the study in general: Nephrectomy followed 15 Gy stereotactic body radiation by 4 weeks.

The time point: blood 2 weeks post-SBRT. Treatment meaning: 15 Gy SBRT to primary tumor, nephrectomy 4 weeks later. The patient's renal cell carcinoma had clear cell pathology. Study-wide results and limits: From baseline, blood top tumor clonotypes peaked at 2 weeks post-radiation. Pretreatment tumor biopsies were lacking, so baseline clonotypes are unknown.

The data were produced by immunoSEQ multiplex PCR, yet TCRdb's version contains in-frame clones alone and is incomplete. The data contain 120,000 or so clones, approximately 78% of them singletons. In the case of this clone: Its specificity is unknown.

Sequences were derived from blood, sampled from a patient whose treatment included radiotherapy and nephrectomy. The clonotype comes from a woman in her fifties or sixties with renal cell carcinoma.

CDR3 sequence (DNA): TGTGCCAGCAGTGTGGCGGGAGGGGATGAAGCTTTCTTT. Translation gives CASSVAGGDEAFF. This chain connects TRBV2 to TRBJ1-1; D might be TRBD1 (5 bases). CDR1 is SNHLY, CDR2 FYNNEI, per germline. This CDR3 contains 13 residues. Trimming shortened V by 4 bases and J by 7 bases, and 13 bases separated the two germline ends.